Listed here are 5 T cell receptor beta chains from one sample, sequenced in a study of T-cell reconstitution after alpha-beta-depleted transplantation in children. TCRbeta library construction was performed incorporating unique molecular identifiers. TCRdb reprocessed the PCR reads with MiXCR, giving one entry per CDR3 protein. The sample lists roughly 570,000 distinct CDR3 sequences, 25% to 30% occurring once. Sample: PBMCs, taken before TCRalphabeta/CD19-depleted stem cell transplant. These receptors originate from a boy younger than two with Wiskott-Aldrich syndrome, due to receive a stem cell transplant.

This clonotype occurred a few times. The J gene is TRBJ1-3, the V gene TRBV4-1; D uncertain. This CDR3 has 14 amino acids. Trimming stripped 4 bases from V and 4 bases from J, with 11 bases between. Germline CDR1 MGHRA, CDR2 YSYEKL. DNA for the CDR3: TGCGCCAGCAGCCCCCCGCCGCGGGGAAACACCATATATTTT. Translated, it gives CASSPPPRGNTIYF.

This clonotype was counted a few times. This chain connects TRBV20-1 to TRBJ2-1; 14 bases match TRBD2. The CDR3 has 16 amino acids. Germline V gene data show CDR1 as DFQATT and CDR2 as SNEGSKA (reference sequence). Losses at the gene ends were 4 bases for V and 9 bases for J; bases not matched to a gene: 11. Written as DNA, the CDR3 is TGCAGTGCTAACCTAAAGGGGACTAGCGGGAGAGCTGAGCAGTTCTTC. It is translated as CSANLKGTSGRAEQFF.

This clonotype was counted a few times. The V and J genes are TRBV7-2 and TRBJ2-4; D is undetermined. The length of the CDR3 is 13 residues. CDR1 is SGHTA and CDR2 is FQGNSA in the germline V gene. Trimming removed 1 base from V and 4 bases from J, with 5 bases in between. DNA of the CDR3: TGTGCCAGCAGCTTAGTTGGGAAAAACATTCAGTACTTC. Residues: CASSLVGKNIQYF.

The count of this clonotype is one. CDR3 DNA sequence: TGTGCCAGCCGCTTTTCCGGGCGGGAGCACAATGAGCAGTTCTTC. Amino acids: CASRFSGREHNEQFF. V gene TRBV27 combines with J gene TRBJ2-1; 7 bases agree with TRBD2. The CDR3 length is 15 residues. Trimming cost V 8 bases and J 5 bases; bases outside gene matches: 12. Germline assignment: CDR1 MNHEY and CDR2 SMNVEV (reference sequence).

This clonotype was seen a handful of times. The chain uses TRBV9 and TRBJ1-1; TRBD1 matches at 9 bases. Germline values: CDR1 SGDLS, CDR2 YYNGEE. The CDR3 is made up of 14 amino acids. Trimming at V came to 0 bases and at J to 6 bases, leaving 3 bases not matched to a gene. The CDR3 region is CASSVGQGGAEAFF. For the CDR3, the DNA is TGTGCCAGCAGCGTAGGACAGGGGGGGGCTGAAGCTTTCTTT.